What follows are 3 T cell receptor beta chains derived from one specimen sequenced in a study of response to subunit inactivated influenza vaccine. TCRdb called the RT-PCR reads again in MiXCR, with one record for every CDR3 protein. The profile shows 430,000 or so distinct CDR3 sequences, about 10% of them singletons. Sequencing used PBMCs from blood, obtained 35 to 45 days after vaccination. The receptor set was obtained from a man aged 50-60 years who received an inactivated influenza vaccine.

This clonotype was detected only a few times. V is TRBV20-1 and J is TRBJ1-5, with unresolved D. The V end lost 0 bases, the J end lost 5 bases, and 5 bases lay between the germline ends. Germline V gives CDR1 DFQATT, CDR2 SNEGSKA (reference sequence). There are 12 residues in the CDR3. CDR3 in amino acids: CSAREAHQPQHF. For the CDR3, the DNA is TGCAGTGCTAGAGAGGCGCATCAGCCCCAGCATTTT.

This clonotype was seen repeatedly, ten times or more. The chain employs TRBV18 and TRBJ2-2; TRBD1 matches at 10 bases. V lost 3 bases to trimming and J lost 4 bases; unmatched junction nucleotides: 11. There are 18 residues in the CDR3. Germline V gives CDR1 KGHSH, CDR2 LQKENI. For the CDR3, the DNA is TGTGCCAGCTCACCTCAGACCGGGACAGGGGTACTCACCGGGGAGCTGTTTTTT. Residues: CASSPQTGTGVLTGELFF. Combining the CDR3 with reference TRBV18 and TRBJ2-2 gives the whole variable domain NAGVMQNPRHLVRRRGQEARLRCSPMKGHSHVYWYRQLPEEGLKFMVYLQKENIIDESGMPKERFSAEFPKEGPSILRIQQVVRGDSAAYFCASSPQTGTGVLTGELFFGEGSRLTVL.

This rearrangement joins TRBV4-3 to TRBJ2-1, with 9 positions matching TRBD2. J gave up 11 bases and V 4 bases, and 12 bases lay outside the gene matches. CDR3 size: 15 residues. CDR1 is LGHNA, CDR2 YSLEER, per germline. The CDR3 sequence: CASSPASGLAQKQFF. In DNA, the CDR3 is TGCGCCAGCAGCCCTGCCTCGGGACTAGCCCAAAAGCAGTTCTTC.